This T cell receptor beta chain derives from a study of blood T cells in healthy people across ages. From germline, CDR1 is SNHLY and CDR2 FYNNEI. The ends were cut back, 1 base at V and 1 base at J, with 5 bases in the middle. The CDR3 is 13 amino acids. The second PCR ran roughly 7 to 11 cycles with a sample-barcoded 5' primer and J-beta primers. Each cDNA molecule carried a tag from a template-switch adaptor that contained 12 random nucleotides. One entry per CDR3 protein results from TCRdb running MiXCR on the 5' RACE reads. The sample holds 550,000 to 750,000 distinct CDR3 sequences, roughly 21% seen once. A note on this clonotype: What it binds is unknown.

The study, taken as a whole, reports: A strong correlation was seen between TCR beta diversity and naive T cell percentage. It was not possible, with unsorted PBMCs, to conclusively compare naive and antigen-experienced cells.

V is TRBV2 and J is TRBJ2-7; no reliable D call. The TCR comes from a man between 65 and 85 years old in good health. Sequenced sample: blood. The CDR3, as DNA: TGTGCCAGCAGTGAAGTCAGGTCCTACGAGCAGTACTTC. Amino acids: CASSEVRSYEQYF.